Shown below are 30 T cell receptor beta chains from a single sample sequenced in a study of blood T cells in healthy people across ages. Together with a sample-barcoded 5' primer, a J-beta primer mix was included in a second PCR lasting about 7 to 11 cycles. TCRdb processed the 5' RACE reads anew with MiXCR; each CDR3 protein has one entry. The sample contains under 1,000,000 distinct CDR3 sequences, under 40% of which appear only once. Sequencing was carried out using blood. The receptors stem from a man between 18 and 35 years old in good health.

This clonotype was counted a few times. The V and J genes are TRBV6-6 and TRBJ2-3; 11 nucleotides line up with TRBD2. CDR3 length equals 15 residues. V was pared by 3 bases and J by 4 bases, with 3 bases of the junction left unmatched. Germline CDR1 and CDR2: MNHNY and SVGAGI (reference sequence). Here the CDR3 DNA reads TGTGCCAGCAGTTATCTAGCGGGGGGCTCAGATACGCAGTATTTT. Translated: CASSYLAGGSDTQYF.

This clonotype came up a few times. This chain links TRBV27 with TRBJ2-3; the match to TRBD1 covers 10 bases. The CDR3 totals 18 residues. In germline, CDR1 is MNHEY, CDR2 SMNVEV (reference sequence). The V and J ends lost 4 bases and 3 bases, in that order; junction bases with no gene match: 13. CDR3 sequence reads: CASSSLTGTGEDTDTQYF. The CDR3 DNA is TGTGCCAGCAGTTCATTAACCGGGACAGGGGAGGATACAGATACGCAGTATTTT.

A few counts support this clonotype. The chain is built from TRBV20-1 and TRBJ2-5; the match to TRBD1 covers 7 bases. CDR3 length: 15 amino acids. The germline CDR1 and CDR2 sequences are DFQATT and SNEGSKA (reference sequence). J lost 2 bases, V lost 1 base, and 7 bases had no gene match. In nucleotides, the CDR3 is TGCAGTGCTAGAGGCCGGGACAGCCGGCAAGAGACCCAGTACTTC. It specifies CSARGRDSRQETQYF.

V usage is TRBV10-2 and J usage is TRBJ1-2, with D possibly being TRBD1 (5 bases). V was shortened by 3 bases and J by 4 bases, with 12 bases between the two germline ends. The CDR3 sequence is 14 residues long. Per germline, CDR1 WSHSY and CDR2 SAAADI. CDR3 sequence reads: CASSDDGATYGYTF. CDR3 DNA: TGCGCCAGCAGTGATGACGGGGCTACCTATGGCTACACCTTC.

The chain is built from TRBV5-6 and TRBJ2-1, with 12 bases matching TRBD2. This CDR3 is 15 amino acids long. Germline assignment: CDR1 SGHDT and CDR2 YYEEEE. V was clipped by 7 bases and J by 4 bases; unmatched bases: 6. CDR3 in amino acids: CASYTSGGPYNEQFF. CDR3 in DNA: TGTGCCAGCTACACTAGCGGGGGGCCGTACAATGAGCAGTTCTTC.

V usage is TRBV12-3 or TRBV12-4 and J usage is TRBJ2-1; possible D gene TRBD1, 6 bases. Trimming cost V 2 bases and J 15 bases, with 14 bases left between them. This CDR3 has 12 residues. This CDR3 reads CASSLTGLSWFF. DNA for the CDR3: TGTGCCAGCAGTTTAACAGGGTTATCATGGTTCTTC.

This clonotype has only one observation. The limits of the CDR3 on the DNA are not certain, so only TCRdb's listed CDR3 is given. V gene TRBV29-1 combines with J gene TRBJ2-7; the D call of TRBD2 is as the table states it, not checked on the DNA. Germline V lookup: CDR1 SQVTM, CDR2 ANQGSEA. The CDR3 is made up of 16 amino acids, end residues included. The CDR3 loop reads CSVGPGALAPSYERYF.

There are a few counts of this clonotype. The chain recombines TRBV7-3 with TRBJ2-2, with 14 bases that match TRBD2. Germline CDR1 SGHTA, CDR2 FQGTGA. V was clipped by 5 bases and J by 7 bases; unmatched bases: 9. The CDR3 runs 17 residues. The CDR3, as DNA: TGTGCCAGCAGCCGAATGACTAGCGGGGGGGCCGGCGGGGAGCTGTTTTTT. It encodes CASSRMTSGGAGGELFF.

This clonotype was observed a handful of times. J is TRBJ1-5 and V is TRBV12-5; 9 bases agree with TRBD1. The CDR3 runs 15 residues. Germline values: CDR1 LGHNT, CDR2 FRNRAP. The ends lost 5 bases at V and 4 bases at J; junction bases unmatched: 6. The CDR3 bases are TGTGCTAGTGGTCCCGCCGGGACAGGGAATCAGCCCCAGCATTTT. Translating gives CASGPAGTGNQPQHF.

The chain recombines TRBV10-3 with TRBJ2-3; 9 bases fit TRBD2. This CDR3 spans 15 amino acids. CDR1 is ENHRY, CDR2 SYGVKD, per germline. Losses at the gene ends were 5 bases for V and 4 bases for J; bases not matched to a gene: 7. DNA of the CDR3: TGTGCCATCAGTTGGCTTAGCGGGGGTTCAGATACGCAGTATTTT. It encodes CAISWLSGGSDTQYF.

The chain links TRBV12-3 or TRBV12-4 to TRBJ1-2; D not resolved. The CDR3 runs 11 residues. CDR3 nucleotides: TGTGCGTGCACAGCCACCTATGGCTACACCTTC. It encodes CACTATYGYTF.

A few counts support this clonotype. The V gene is TRBV12-3 or TRBV12-4, the J gene TRBJ1-3, with TRBD1 as a possible D gene (5 bases). The length of the CDR3 is 14 residues. V was shortened by 3 bases and J by 1 base, with 7 bases between the two germline ends. CDR3 DNA sequence: TGTGCCAGCAGTTTCGGGGGATCTGGAAACACCATATATTTT. Its protein product is CASSFGGSGNTIYF.

The chain carries TRBV7-9 and TRBJ1-5; D is undetermined. The CDR3 runs to 14 residues. Germline V gene data show CDR1 as SEHNR and CDR2 as FQNEAQ (reference sequence). Deletions cut 5 bases from V and 8 bases from J, with 16 bases between. The chain's CDR3 is CASSAIISAEPQHF. The CDR3 region has the DNA TGTGCCAGCAGCGCAATAATAAGCGCGGAGCCCCAGCATTTT. Combining the CDR3 with reference TRBV7-9 and TRBJ1-5 gives the whole variable domain DTGVSQNPRHKITKRGQNVTFRCDPISEHNRLYWYRQTLGQGPEFLTYFQNEAQLEKSRLLSDRFSAERPKGSFSTLEIQRTEQGDSAMYLCASSAIISAEPQHFGDGTRLSIL.

This clonotype has a handful of counts. The chain couples TRBV6-4 to TRBJ2-3, with 11 nucleotides matching TRBD2. From germline, CDR1 is MRHNA and CDR2 SNTAGT. This CDR3 is built from 15 residues. The V segment lost 0 bases and the J segment 4 bases; nucleotides outside the gene matches: 0. The CDR3 DNA reads as TGTGCCAGCAGTGACTCTAGCGGGGGGGCAGATACGCAGTATTTT. Protein product: CASSDSSGGADTQYF.

The V and J genes are TRBV4-1 and TRBJ1-5; D remains unclear. Germline lookup yields CDR1 MGHRA and CDR2 YSYEKL. CDR3 length equals 15 residues. Trimming stripped 3 bases from V and 0 bases from J, with 9 bases between. The CDR3 bases are TGCGCCAGCAGCCAGTCTCTAGATAGCAATCAGCCCCAGCATTTT. It is translated as CASSQSLDSNQPQHF.

This chain connects TRBV4-2 to TRBJ2-3; unclear D gene. V lost 4 bases, J lost 2 bases, and 16 bases lay in between. Germline V gives CDR1 LGHNA, CDR2 YNFKEQ. The CDR3 spans 16 residues. This CDR3 is CASSPHHLGDTDTQYF. The CDR3 region has the DNA TGTGCCAGCAGCCCCCATCATCTAGGTGACACAGATACGCAGTATTTT.

The V and J genes are TRBV2 and TRBJ1-1, with D perhaps matching TRBD1 (5 bases). CDR1 and CDR2 from the germline V gene are SNHLY and FYNNEI. CDR3 size: 13 residues. With 8 bases removed from V and 0 bases from J, the gap between germline ends came to 10 bases. The CDR3 sequence: CASHSGLNTEAFF. The DNA of the CDR3 is TGTGCCAGCCACTCGGGACTGAACACTGAAGCTTTCTTT.

V is TRBV7-9 and J is TRBJ2-1, with 10 bases identical to TRBD2. The germline V gene encodes CDR1 SEHNR and CDR2 FQNEAQ (reference sequence). V was clipped by 6 bases and J by 6 bases; unmatched bases: 8. CDR3 length: 15 amino acids. Here the CDR3 reads CASSRSGGAFNEQFF. Written as DNA, the CDR3 is TGTGCCAGCAGTCGAAGCGGGGGGGCATTCAATGAGCAGTTCTTC.

The chain employs TRBV7-2 and TRBJ2-3, with D uncertain. This CDR3 is built from 12 residues. V was trimmed by 4 bases and J by 4 bases, leaving 6 bases between them. Germline assignment: CDR1 SGHTA and CDR2 FQGNSA. The DNA for the CDR3 is TGTGCCAGCAGCTACTATGCAGATACGCAGTATTTT. Amino acids: CASSYYADTQYF.

The rearrangement joins TRBV10-3 to TRBJ2-5, with D maybe TRBD2 (6 bases). The germline V gene has CDR1 ENHRY and CDR2 SYGVKD. V was pared by 3 bases and J by 11 bases, with 22 bases between. This CDR3 is built from 15 residues. The CDR3 nucleotides are TGTGCCATCAGTGACAGTGGGACTCCCAGGGATGAGCAGTACTTC. It is translated as CAISDSGTPRDEQYF.

The chain employs TRBV7-2 and TRBJ2-2, with D tentatively TRBD2 (6 bases). The ends were cut back, 5 bases at V and 7 bases at J, with 20 bases in the middle. CDR1 and CDR2 (germline): SGHTA, FQGNSA. The CDR3 has 16 amino acids. CDR3 nucleotides: TGTGCCAGCAGCCAAGGACGGGGGAGTGGACTCGGGGAGCTGTTTTTT. It codes for CASSQGRGSGLGELFF.

The chain is built from TRBV11-2 and TRBJ1-2; D call uncertain. Germline V gives CDR1 SGHAT, CDR2 FQNNGV. CDR3 size: 15 residues. V was shortened by 5 bases and J by 0 bases, with 13 bases between the two germline ends. The CDR3 loop reads CASSPDRVSNYGYTF. CDR3 coding DNA: TGTGCCAGCAGCCCCGATCGGGTGTCTAACTATGGCTACACCTTC.

As concerns this clonotype: An end of the junction differs from the germline gene, which may be a read error. V and J are TRBV30 and TRBJ1-4; D ambiguous. Germline CDR1 and CDR2: GTSNPN and SVGIG (reference sequence). This CDR3 is built from 12 residues. The CDR3 reads CAGSAANEKLFF. The CDR3 DNA is TGTGCCGGGAGTGCCGCGAACGAAAAACTGTTTTTT.

This chain uses TRBV14 with TRBJ2-1, with a tentative D call TRBD1 (5 bases). The CDR3 runs 14 residues. Germline V gene lookup returns CDR1 SGHDN and CDR2 FVKESK. Trimming took off 1 base at V and 10 bases at J, with 14 bases between the two ends. The CDR3 coding sequence is TGTGCCAGCAGCCAAGGGGCAAGGGGCTACGAGCAGTTCTTC. Translation gives CASSQGARGYEQFF.

The V call is TRBV21-1, the J call TRBJ1-2. TRBV21-1 is assigned pseudogene status. The CDR3 has 12 amino acids. The DNA of the CDR3 is TGTGCCGGCAGCACGACACGTTATGGCTACACCTTC. Protein: CAGSTTRYGYTF.

The V call is TRBV7-9, the J call TRBJ1-1; 7 bases fit TRBD1. V lost 4 bases to trimming and J lost 6 bases; unmatched junction nucleotides: 11. CDR1 SEHNR and CDR2 FQNEAQ come from the germline V gene (reference sequence). The CDR3 has 15 amino acids. CDR3 residues: CASSSTYRGNAEAFF. The CDR3 DNA reads as TGTGCCAGCAGCTCAACTTACAGGGGTAACGCTGAAGCTTTCTTT.

Only a few counts were recorded for this clonotype. The chain recombines TRBV20-1 with TRBJ1-2; unclear D gene. Looked up from germline, CDR1 is DFQATT and CDR2 is SNEGSKA (reference sequence). CDR3 size: 13 residues. V dropped 0 bases and J dropped 3 bases, with 8 bases sitting between them. This CDR3 is CSARDKGHYGYTF. The CDR3 DNA follows: TGCAGTGCTAGAGACAAGGGTCACTATGGCTACACCTTC.

The rearrangement uses TRBV7-2 and TRBJ2-3, with 12 bases aligning to TRBD2. There are 18 residues in the CDR3. Trimming took 4 bases from V and 0 from J; bases not matched to a gene: 8. Germline lookup yields CDR1 SGHTA and CDR2 FQGNSA. The CDR3 sequence is CASSSTSGGRPSTDTQYF. The CDR3 DNA reads as TGTGCCAGCAGCTCTACTAGCGGGGGGCGCCCTAGCACAGATACGCAGTATTTT.

The V gene is TRBV7-2, the J gene TRBJ2-3, with TRBD2 as a possible D gene (6 bases). The length of the CDR3 is 15 residues. The germline CDR1 and CDR2 sequences are SGHTA and FQGNSA. Trimming took 4 bases from V and 2 from J, leaving 13 bases between them. CDR3: CASSSLGLSTDTQYF. For the CDR3, the DNA is TGTGCCAGCAGCTCGTTGGGACTTTCCACAGATACGCAGTATTTT.

This clonotype was seen repeatedly, ten times or more. The chain links TRBV6-2 or TRBV6-3 to TRBJ2-7; 10 positions match TRBD1. The CDR3 spans 18 residues. V lost 0 bases, J lost 2 bases, and 10 bases stayed unmatched. Germline V gene sequence: CDR1 MNHEY, CDR2 SVGEGT. The CDR3 bases are TGTGCCAGCAGTTACTCGAGAGTCCTCGGACAGGGGGCCTACGAGCAGTACTTC. Residues: CASSYSRVLGQGAYEQYF.